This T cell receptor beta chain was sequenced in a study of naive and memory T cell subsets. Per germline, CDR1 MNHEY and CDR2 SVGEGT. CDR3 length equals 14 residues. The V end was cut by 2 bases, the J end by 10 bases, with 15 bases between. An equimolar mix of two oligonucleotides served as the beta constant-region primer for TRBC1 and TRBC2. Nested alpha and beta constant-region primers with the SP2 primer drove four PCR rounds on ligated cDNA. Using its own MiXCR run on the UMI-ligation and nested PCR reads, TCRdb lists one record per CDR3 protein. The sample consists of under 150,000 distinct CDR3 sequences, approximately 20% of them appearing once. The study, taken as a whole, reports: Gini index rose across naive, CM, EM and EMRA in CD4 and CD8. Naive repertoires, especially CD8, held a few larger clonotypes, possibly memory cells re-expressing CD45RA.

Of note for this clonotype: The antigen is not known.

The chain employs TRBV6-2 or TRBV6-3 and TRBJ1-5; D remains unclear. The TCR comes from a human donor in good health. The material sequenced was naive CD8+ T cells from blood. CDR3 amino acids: CASSYESAGTPQHF. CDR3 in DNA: TGTGCCAGCAGTTACGAATCGGCGGGCACTCCCCAGCATTTT.